Below, 5 T cell receptor beta chains from the same sample are listed, as sequenced in a study of beta chain features in type 1 diabetes. For these TCRs, the target antigens are not known. Study observations and caveats: Type 1 diabetes patients showed a moderate but significant shortening of TCRB CDR3s in all four CD4+ subsets.

Expressed TCRB transcripts were sequenced, since all the RNA that had been isolated was reverse transcribed. This table comes from immunoSEQ multiplex PCR, and its TCRdb copy is limited to in-frame clones, with some not included. This table has 550,000 to 850,000 clones, 13% appearing once. The sample consisted of naive CD4+ T cells from blood. The receptors were sampled from a man aged 18-30 years with type 1 diabetes.

Regarding this clone: The sample holds other DNA sequences that translate to the same CDR3. The chain uses TRBV30 and TRBJ1-2; the match to TRBD1 covers 7 bases. This CDR3 has 12 amino acids. CDR1 GTSNPN and CDR2 SVGIG come from the germline V gene (reference sequence). Trimming cost V 3 bases and J 6 bases; bases outside gene matches: 4. CDR3 in amino acids: CAWSSTGDGYTF. The CDR3 DNA is TGTGCCTGGAGCTCCACAGGGGATGGCTACACCTTC.

This clone came up a few times. V and J are TRBV25-1 and TRBJ2-5, with D possibly TRBD2 on 6 matching bases. V gave up 3 bases and J gave up 1 base, with 12 bases separating them. The CDR3 totals 15 residues. CDR1 MGHDK and CDR2 SYGVNS come from the germline V gene. CDR3 in DNA: TGTGCCAGCAGTGAGCCCGGGACTCTCCAAGAGACCCAGTACTTC. Its protein product is CASSEPGTLQETQYF.

This clone has just a few counts. The chain employs TRBV27 and TRBJ2-7, with a possible D match to TRBD2 (7 bases). V was clipped by 6 bases and J by 2 bases, with 20 bases between them. The CDR3 length is 16 residues. Germline CDR1 and CDR2: MNHEY and SMNVEV (reference sequence). CDR3 bases: TGTGCCAGCAGCCCCAAACAGGGAGGGGGTCCCTACGAGCAGTACTTC. Its protein product is CASSPKQGGGPYEQYF.

The J gene is TRBJ1-5, the V gene TRBV28, with 9 bases aligning to TRBD1. V shed 8 bases, J shed 3 bases, and the junction held 8 bases outside the gene matches. CDR3 length equals 15 residues. Germline-derived CDR1 and CDR2 are MDHEN and SYDVKM. The CDR3 loop reads CASGTRTGANQPQHF. The CDR3 region has the DNA TGTGCCAGCGGGACTCGGACAGGGGCCAATCAGCCCCAGCATTTT. The whole variable domain, filled in from reference TRBV28 and TRBJ1-5, reads DVKVTQSSRYLVKRTGEKVFLECVQDMDHENMFWYRQDPGLGLRLIYFSYDVKMKEKGDIPEGYSVSREKKERFSLILESASTNQTSMYLCASGTRTGANQPQHFGDGTRLSIL.

The chain combines TRBV29-1 with TRBJ1-4; D uncertain. This CDR3 has 13 residues. CDR1 and CDR2 from the germline V gene are SQVTM and ANQGSEA. Deletions cut 7 bases from V and 2 bases from J, with 11 bases between. CDR3 sequence: CSAGEVTNEKLFF. The CDR3 DNA reads as TGCAGCGCCGGGGAAGTTACTAATGAAAAACTGTTTTTT. Using reference TRBV29-1 and TRBJ1-4 for the parts outside the CDR3, the full variable domain is SAVISQKPSRDICQRGTSLTIQCQVDSQVTMMFWYRQQPGQSLTLIATANQGSEATYESGFVIDKFPISRPNLTFSTLTVSNMSPEDSSIYLCSAGEVTNEKLFFGSGTQLSVL.